Below are 30 T cell receptor beta chains sequenced from a single sample in a study of blood T cell repertoires in COVID-19 (dated by TCRdb to 2019 to 2021). Library prep was done by the immunoSEQ multiplex PCR assay. In its TCRdb copy, this immuneACCESS table keeps in-frame sequences only and misses some clones. Where compared with another copy, unresolved V genes explain less than half of these, and the others have no known cause. This sample lists around 250,000 clones; around nine tenths were detected once. Approximately 7% of the sample rests with the top ten. Sequences were obtained from peripheral blood. Receptors originate from a woman between 70 and 85 years old with active or convalescent COVID-19.

This sequence joins TRBV19 and TRBJ1-1, with D tentatively TRBD1 (6 bases). The germline V gene encodes CDR1 LNHDA and CDR2 SQIVND (reference sequence). Trimming shortened V by 7 bases and J by 0 bases, and 12 bases separated the two germline ends. This CDR3 has 14 residues. The CDR3 DNA reads TGTGCCAGTACTGAGGGGGGGATGAACACTGAAGCTTTCTTT. Protein product: CASTEGGMNTEAFF.

This clone was recorded only once. The chain carries TRBV6-2 or TRBV6-3 and TRBJ2-1, with 13 bases aligning to TRBD2. CDR1 is MNHEY, CDR2 SVGEGT, per germline. This CDR3 comprises 15 residues. Trimming took 5 bases from V and 6 from J; bases not matched to a gene: 4. The DNA of the CDR3 is TGTGCCAGCAGTCCACGGACTAGCGGGGGCAATGAGCAGTTCTTC. Amino acids: CASSPRTSGGNEQFF.

The chain has TRBV12-5 and TRBJ1-1, with a weak D call TRBD1 (6 bases). The germline V gene has CDR1 LGHNT and CDR2 FRNRAP. This CDR3 spans 16 amino acids. The V and J ends lost 0 bases and 1 base respectively, with 12 bases between them. CDR3 nucleotide sequence: TGTGCTAGTGGTTTGGTAATGGGACACTGGAACACTGAAGCTTTCTTT. Residues: CASGLVMGHWNTEAFF. The complete variable domain, with remaining parts taken from reference TRBV12-5 and TRBJ1-1, reads DARVTQTPRHKVTEMGQEVTMRCQPILGHNTVFWYRQTMMQGLELLAYFRNRAPLDDSGMPKDRFSAEMPDATLATLKIQPSEPRDSAVYFCASGLVMGHWNTEAFFGQGTRLTVV.

This chain joins TRBV9 and TRBJ1-3; tentatively, D is TRBD1 (5 bases). Germline CDR1 and CDR2: SGDLS and YYNGEE. The CDR3 length is 16 residues. The V end lost 4 bases, the J end lost 0 bases, and 14 bases lay between the germline ends. In nucleotides, the CDR3 is TGTGCCAGCAGCCCAGGCAGGGACTACTCTGGAAACACCATATATTTT. Its protein product is CASSPGRDYSGNTIYF.

The CDR3 protein is CASSLEWGGQETQYF. In DNA, the CDR3 is TGTGCCAGCAGCTTGGAATGGGGGGGGCAAGAGACCCAGTACTTC. The rearrangement uses TRBV5-6 and TRBJ2-5, with TRBD2 matching 7 bases. Germline CDR1 and CDR2: SGHDT and YYEEEE. The CDR3 contains 15 residues. The V segment lost 0 bases and the J segment 2 bases; nucleotides outside the gene matches: 4.

CDR3 residues: CASSLLLGETQYF. The CDR3 DNA sequence: TGTGCCAGCAGCTTACTCCTCGGGGAGACCCAGTACTTC. The chain joins TRBV7-2 to TRBJ2-5; D not certain. The CDR3 runs 13 residues. Per germline, CDR1 SGHTA and CDR2 FQGNSA. With 2 bases removed from V and 5 bases from J, the gap between germline ends came to 9 bases.

The rearrangement links TRBV5-1 to TRBJ2-3; TRBD1 is a possible D gene (6 bases). CDR1 is SGHRS, CDR2 YFSETQ, per germline. With 1 base removed from V and 6 bases from J, the gap between germline ends came to 21 bases. The CDR3 runs 17 residues. CDR3 nucleotides: TGCGCCAGCAGCTTGTCCGGGACGGCCTCAGGGGTGGATACGCAGTATTTT. It is translated as CASSLSGTASGVDTQYF. The complete variable domain, with remaining parts taken from reference TRBV5-1 and TRBJ2-3, reads KAGVTQTPRYLIKTRGQQVTLSCSPISGHRSVSWYQQTPGQGLQFLFEYFSETQRNKGNFPGRFSGRQFSNSRSEMNVSTLELGDSALYLCASSLSGTASGVDTQYFGPGTRLTVL.

This chain connects TRBV4-3 to TRBJ1-1, with D possibly matching TRBD1 (5 bases). This CDR3 has 15 amino acids. Trimming cost V 0 bases and J 1 base, with 9 bases left between them. From germline, CDR1 is LGHNA and CDR2 YSLEER. The CDR3 reads CASSQETARNTEAFF. DNA for the CDR3: TGCGCCAGCAGCCAAGAGACAGCAAGGAACACTGAAGCTTTCTTT.

The chain couples TRBV7-2 to TRBJ1-4; maybe TRBD1 (5 bases). The CDR3 totals 16 residues. Germline V gene sequence: CDR1 SGHTA, CDR2 FQGNSA. Trimming stripped 5 bases from V and 0 bases from J, with 13 bases between. CDR3 in amino acids: CASSPRQSATNEKLFF. CDR3 sequence (DNA): TGTGCCAGCAGCCCCAGACAGTCCGCAACTAATGAAAAACTGTTTTTT.

The V call is TRBV7-9, the J call TRBJ2-2; D unclear. CDR3 length equals 10 residues. From germline, CDR1 is SEHNR and CDR2 FQNEAQ (reference sequence). The V end was cut by 10 bases, the J end by 7 bases, with 7 bases between. The CDR3 bases are TGTGCCACTTATCTCGGGGAGCTGTTTTTT. Protein sequence: CATYLGELFF.

The chain joins TRBV5-6 to TRBJ2-5; maybe TRBD1 (5 bases). CDR1 and CDR2 (germline): SGHDT, YYEEEE. The CDR3 is 17 amino acids. The V end was cut by 2 bases, the J end by 3 bases, with 20 bases between. The CDR3 sequence: CASSFPVGTGLKETQYF. CDR3 nucleotide sequence: TGTGCCAGCAGCTTCCCCGTAGGAACAGGCCTGAAAGAGACCCAGTACTTC.

The chain employs TRBV3-1 (or the pseudogene TRBV3-2) and TRBJ2-2; D remains ambiguous. The CDR3 has 13 residues. The V end was cut by 1 base, the J end by 5 bases, with 5 bases between. Germline V gene sequence: CDR1 LGHDT, CDR2 YNNKEL (reference sequence). CDR3 in DNA: TGTGCCAGCAGCCAAGTTCGGACCGGGGAGCTGTTTTTT. Translated, it gives CASSQVRTGELFF.

This clone turned up a few times. V is TRBV18 and J is TRBJ1-1; 7 positions agree with TRBD1. V lost 6 bases and J lost 4; bases outside the gene matches: 5. This CDR3 region has 13 residues. Germline assignment: CDR1 KGHSH and CDR2 LQKENI. The DNA of the CDR3 is TGTGCCAGCTCGGAGGGGGCGAGCACTGAAGCTTTCTTT. Protein sequence: CASSEGASTEAFF. Combining the CDR3 with reference TRBV18 and TRBJ1-1 gives the whole variable domain NAGVMQNPRHLVRRRGQEARLRCSPMKGHSHVYWYRQLPEEGLKFMVYLQKENIIDESGMPKERFSAEFPKEGPSILRIQQVVRGDSAAYFCASSEGASTEAFFGQGTRLTVV.

The gene calls are TRBV19 and TRBJ1-4; D remains unclear. Trimming left V 7 bases short and J 7 bases short, with 16 bases between. The CDR3 runs to 14 residues. Germline V gene lookup returns CDR1 LNHDA and CDR2 SQIVND (reference sequence). This chain's CDR3 is CASTATLGGEKLFF. The CDR3, as DNA: TGTGCCAGTACAGCGACCCTCGGAGGTGAAAAACTGTTTTTT.

The chain carries TRBV4-3 and TRBJ2-4; TRBD1 agrees at 10 bases. CDR1 and CDR2 (germline): LGHNA, YSLEER. The CDR3 has 17 amino acids. The trim removed 3 bases at V and 2 bases at J, leaving 7 bases unmatched. The CDR3 nucleotides read TGCGCCAGCAGCCATTACCGGACAGGGGGTTCCAAAAACATTCAGTACTTC. Residues: CASSHYRTGGSKNIQYF.

The rearrangement uses TRBV7-9 and TRBJ1-2; D uncertain. Germline assignment: CDR1 SEHNR and CDR2 FQNEAQ (reference sequence). V lost 2 bases to trimming and J lost 0 bases, with 7 bases between them. The CDR3 extends over 14 amino acids. The CDR3 loop is CASSLNRANYGYTF. The DNA for the CDR3 is TGTGCCAGCAGCTTAAATAGAGCTAACTATGGCTACACCTTC.

This clone was observed a single time. The J gene is TRBJ1-2, the V gene TRBV11-3, with 8 bases lining up with TRBD1. The CDR3 has 15 residues. The germline V gene has CDR1 SGHNT and CDR2 YENEEA. V trimming: 11 bases; J trimming: 14 bases; junction bases outside the gene matches: 25. DNA of the CDR3: TGTGCCCCCCCCCACCCCCGGGACAGGCCTTTGAAGTCTACCTTC. Translating gives CAPPHPRDRPLKSTF.

The table lists this clone with a count of one. This chain uses TRBV7-9 with TRBJ2-1, with D uncertain. The CDR3 runs to 13 residues. CDR1 and CDR2 from the germline V gene are SEHNR and FQNEAQ (reference sequence). V was trimmed by 3 bases and J by 10 bases, leaving 13 bases between them. DNA for the CDR3: TGTGCCAGCAGCTTTAGTAATAGCTGGGAGCAGTTCTTC. This gives the protein CASSFSNSWEQFF.

This clone was observed a single time. The genes are TRBV6-5 and TRBJ2-1; 7 bases are a match to TRBD1. CDR1 and CDR2 (germline): MNHEY, SVGAGI. The CDR3 is made up of 15 amino acids. V lost 6 bases and J lost 9; bases outside the gene matches: 14. CDR3 in DNA: TGTGCCAGCAGGCGACAGGGCCAAACCGTTGGTGAGCAGTTCTTC. Translated: CASRRQGQTVGEQFF.

This clone was counted at least ten times. This specimen includes other DNA sequences encoding the same CDR3. The gene calls are TRBV5-8 and TRBJ1-2; D remains ambiguous. Per germline, CDR1 SGHTS and CDR2 YDEGEE. This CDR3 is built from 15 residues. V lost 0 bases to trimming and J lost 0 bases, with 9 bases between them. CDR3 sequence (DNA): TGTGCCAGCAGCTTGGGGGCAGAACCTAACTATGGCTACACCTTC. Its protein is CASSLGAEPNYGYTF.

This clone was seen only a few times. V is TRBV6-1 and J is TRBJ1-4, with D uncertain. V gave up 2 bases and J gave up 5 bases, with 6 bases separating them. The germline CDR1 and CDR2 sequences are MNHNS and SASEGT. The CDR3 totals 13 residues. The CDR3 is CASSEWENEKLFF. In DNA form, the CDR3 reads TGTGCCAGCAGTGAATGGGAGAATGAAAAACTGTTTTTT.

This clone was observed once. This sequence joins TRBV7-7 and TRBJ1-6, with D unresolved. Trimming took off 1 base at V and 7 bases at J, with 11 bases between the two ends. This CDR3 region has 15 residues. Germline CDR1 reads SSHAT; CDR2 reads FNYEAQ (reference sequence). The CDR3 spells CASSLEGHSNSPLHF. For the CDR3, the DNA is TGTGCCAGCAGCTTAGAAGGTCACAGCAATTCACCCCTCCACTTT.

The chain combines TRBV4-3 with TRBJ2-3, with TRBD2 identical over 7 bases. CDR3 length equals 14 residues. CDR1 and CDR2 from the germline V gene are LGHNA and YSLEER. J gave up 3 bases and V 4 bases, and 4 bases lay outside the gene matches. CDR3 protein: CASSRDYKTDTQYF. CDR3 nucleotides: TGCGCCAGCAGCCGGGACTATAAAACAGATACGCAGTATTTT.

The chain employs TRBV7-9 and TRBJ2-1; 9 nucleotides line up with TRBD1. The CDR3 has 16 amino acids. Germline values: CDR1 SEHNR, CDR2 FQNEAQ (reference sequence). Trimming took 2 bases from V and 6 from J; bases not matched to a gene: 8. The CDR3 DNA reads TGTGCCAGCAGCTTACCTGTCGGGACAGGGCCCAATGAGCAGTTCTTC. It encodes CASSLPVGTGPNEQFF. The full variable domain, in which reference TRBV7-9 and TRBJ2-1 provide the parts outside the CDR3, is DTGVSQNPRHKITKRGQNVTFRCDPISEHNRLYWYRQTLGQGPEFLTYFQNEAQLEKSRLLSDRFSAERPKGSFSTLEIQRTEQGDSAMYLCASSLPVGTGPNEQFFGPGTRLTVL.

The chain uses TRBV6-5 and TRBJ2-2; 7 positions match TRBD2. Germline CDR1 reads MNHEY; CDR2 reads SVGAGI. The V and J ends lost 4 bases and 1 base, in that order; junction bases with no gene match: 6. This CDR3 has 16 amino acids. The CDR3 region is CASSFLAVRNTGELFF. DNA of the CDR3: TGTGCCAGCAGTTTCCTAGCGGTGAGGAACACCGGGGAGCTGTTTTTT.

The chain has TRBV6-6 and TRBJ1-5, with TRBD1 matching over 9 bases. V was clipped by 5 bases and J by 1 base; unmatched bases: 9. The CDR3 covers 17 residues. Germline V lookup: CDR1 MNHNY, CDR2 SVGAGI (reference sequence). CDR3 DNA: TGTGCCAGCAGTCGTGGGACAGGGAGGCCAAGCAATCAGCCCCAGCATTTT. It codes for CASSRGTGRPSNQPQHF.

For the CDR3, the DNA is TGTGCCAGCAGTTCCCCGAGTTCTCCGAGCTCCTACGAGCAGTACTTC. Its translation is CASSSPSSPSSYEQYF. The gene calls are TRBV6-5 and TRBJ2-7; D gene uncertain. CDR3 length equals 16 residues. V was clipped by 4 bases and J by 0 bases, with 16 bases between them. CDR1 MNHEY and CDR2 SVGAGI come from the germline V gene.

The chain uses TRBV25-1 and TRBJ1-5; the D is unclear. The length of the CDR3 is 16 residues. Germline lookup yields CDR1 MGHDK and CDR2 SYGVNS. Trimming left V 3 bases short and J 0 bases short, with 12 bases between. The CDR3 DNA reads as TGTGCCAGCAGTGACTTACCCCGCGGTAGCAATCAGCCCCAGCATTTT. This gives the protein CASSDLPRGSNQPQHF.

V gene TRBV3-1 (or the pseudogene TRBV3-2) combines with J gene TRBJ1-5; D is unclear. The V and J ends lost 0 bases and 7 bases respectively, with 10 bases between them. CDR1 is LGHDT, CDR2 YNNKEL, per germline (reference sequence). The CDR3 extends over 14 amino acids. CDR3 loop: CASSQDQEGQPQHF. The CDR3 coding sequence is TGTGCCAGCAGCCAAGATCAGGAGGGCCAGCCCCAGCATTTT.

This chain uses TRBV12-5 with TRBJ1-1, with 9 bases lining up with TRBD1. CDR1 LGHNT and CDR2 FRNRAP come from the germline V gene. The CDR3 covers 13 residues. The junction had 5 bases not matched to a gene; V was cut back by 8 bases and J by 4 bases. CDR3 DNA sequence: TGTGCTAGTCGCCCGACAGGGGGCACTGAAGCTTTCTTT. Translation: CASRPTGGTEAFF.